The table lists the clone carrying this T cell receptor beta chain with many counts. The antigen is not known. The data originate from a study of spatial heterogeneity in lung cancer. Study-wide findings and caveats: Counts for ubiquitous and regional expanded TCRs went along with ubiquitous and regional nonsynonymous mutations, respectively. Higher tumor mutation counts went along with higher counts of expanded intratumoral alpha and beta TCRs.

Every cDNA TCR molecule received its own unique molecular identifier. TCRdb itself ran the 5' RACE reads through MiXCR, one entry per CDR3 protein. The sample carries 20,000 to 30,000 distinct CDR3 sequences, under 9.5% recorded once. Trimming cost V 7 bases and J 0 bases, with 16 bases left between them. CDR3 length: 16 residues. Time point described: sample taken at primary tumor resection. Unsorted whole RNA of tumor, nontumor lung or frozen PBMC was sequenced. The TCR was taken from a male donor with early-stage non-small cell lung cancer. Sample: lung tumor tissue, taken at surgery. The gene calls are TRBV12-3 or TRBV12-4 and TRBJ2-4; possible D gene TRBD1, 6 bases. For the CDR3, the DNA is TGTGCCAGCACCCAGGACAGCATTTTAGCCAAAAACATTCAGTACTTC. Protein sequence: CASTQDSILAKNIQYF.